Below, 3 T cell receptor beta chains from the same sample are listed, as sequenced in a study of identifying expanded T cells in peripheral blood. Assay used: immunoSEQ multiplex PCR; TCRdb lists only in-frame clones, some missing. Here the sample spans 100,000 or so clones, 70% to 90% being singletons. Sequencing used blood. The receptors derive from a person aged 18 to 75 in good health.

The chain is built from TRBV25-1 and TRBJ1-2; no reliable D call. The CDR3 sequence is 14 residues long. CDR1 MGHDK and CDR2 SYGVNS come from the germline V gene. V dropped 1 base and J dropped 3 bases, with 9 bases sitting between them. The CDR3 spells CASSESWGYYGYTF. The CDR3 DNA reads TGTGCCAGCAGTGAATCGTGGGGATACTATGGCTACACCTTC.

The V and J genes are TRBV19 and TRBJ1-3; weak D call: TRBD1 (6 bases). The CDR3 consists of 16 residues. The V and J ends lost 6 bases and 0 bases respectively, with 15 bases between them. From germline, CDR1 is LNHDA and CDR2 SQIVND (reference sequence). The CDR3 sequence: CASRTGHGDSGNTIYF. The CDR3 nucleotides read TGTGCCAGTAGGACGGGACATGGGGACTCTGGAAACACCATATATTTT.

This clone is a singleton in its sample. The chain links TRBV7-2 to TRBJ2-7; 10 bases fit TRBD2. The V gene end was trimmed by 0 bases and the J gene end by 10 bases; junction bases not matched to a gene: 9. Germline V gives CDR1 SGHTA, CDR2 FQGNSA. The CDR3 is made up of 15 amino acids. CDR3 amino acids: CASSLAGRAGGIQYF. CDR3 DNA sequence: TGTGCCAGCAGCTTAGCGGGGAGAGCGGGGGGGATACAGTACTTC.